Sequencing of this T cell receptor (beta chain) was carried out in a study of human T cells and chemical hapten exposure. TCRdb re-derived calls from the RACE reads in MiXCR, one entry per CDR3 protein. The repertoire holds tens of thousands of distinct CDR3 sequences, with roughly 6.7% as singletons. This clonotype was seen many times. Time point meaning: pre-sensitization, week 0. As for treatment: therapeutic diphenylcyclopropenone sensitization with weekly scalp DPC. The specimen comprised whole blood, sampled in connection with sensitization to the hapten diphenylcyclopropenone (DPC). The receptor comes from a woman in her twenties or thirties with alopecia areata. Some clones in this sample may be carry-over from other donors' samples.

This CDR3 is CASSLVTGSTDTQYF. CDR3 sequence (DNA): TGTGCCAGCAGCTTAGTGACGGGCAGCACAGATACGCAGTATTTT. This sequence joins TRBV7-9 and TRBJ2-3; D gene unclear. The V and J ends lost 1 base and 0 bases respectively, with 8 bases between them. CDR3 length: 15 amino acids. Germline V gene sequence: CDR1 SEHNR, CDR2 FQNEAQ (reference sequence).